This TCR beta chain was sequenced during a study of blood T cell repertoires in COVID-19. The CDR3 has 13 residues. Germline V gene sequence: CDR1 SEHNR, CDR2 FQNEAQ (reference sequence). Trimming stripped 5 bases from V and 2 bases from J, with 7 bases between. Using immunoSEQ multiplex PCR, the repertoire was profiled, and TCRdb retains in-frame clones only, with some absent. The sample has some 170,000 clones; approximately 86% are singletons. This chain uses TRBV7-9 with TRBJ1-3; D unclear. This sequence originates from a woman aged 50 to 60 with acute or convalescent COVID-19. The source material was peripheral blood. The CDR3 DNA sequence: TGTGCCAGCAGCGAGGAAGCTGGAAACACCATATATTTT. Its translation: CASSEEAGNTIYF.